The 32 T cell receptor beta chains reported below all come from one sample, sequenced in a study of beta chain features in type 1 diabetes. Expressed TCRB transcripts were sequenced because the isolated RNA had all been reverse transcribed beforehand. Only in-frame clones appear in the TCRdb table, and some are missing; sequencing was by immunoSEQ multiplex PCR. Of 860,000 or so clones in the sample, roughly 16% were seen once. The sample was naive CD4+ T cells from blood. All receptors come from a woman between 18 and 29 years old in good health.

V gene TRBV6-6 combines with J gene TRBJ1-5, with 8 nucleotides matching TRBD1. CDR3 size: 16 residues. From germline, CDR1 is MNHNY and CDR2 SVGAGI (reference sequence). With V trimmed by 5 bases and J by 0 bases, 6 bases remained unmatched. CDR3: CASSPRTGYSNQPQHF. DNA for the CDR3: TGTGCCAGCAGTCCCCGGACAGGGTATAGCAATCAGCCCCAGCATTTT.

V usage is TRBV7-2 and J usage is TRBJ2-7; D perhaps matches TRBD2 (7 bases). The CDR3 covers 13 residues. Germline CDR1 is SGHTA and CDR2 is FQGNSA. Trimming cost V 11 bases and J 6 bases, with 20 bases left between them. The CDR3 reads CAPERDKVSEQYF. The CDR3 DNA reads as TGTGCCCCTGAGCGGGACAAAGTTTCCGAGCAGTACTTC.

This clone was recorded a few times. The chain uses TRBV7-3 and TRBJ2-3; D not certain. The CDR3 has 13 amino acids. Trimming removed 3 bases from V and 6 bases from J, with 10 bases in between. Germline assignment: CDR1 SGHTA and CDR2 FQGTGA. The CDR3 spells CASSLQLLDTQYF. The DNA of the CDR3 is TGTGCCAGCAGCTTGCAGTTGCTTGATACGCAGTATTTT.

This chain connects TRBV18 to TRBJ2-5; the D is unclear. CDR1 and CDR2 from the germline V gene are KGHSH and LQKENI. CDR3 length: 14 amino acids. Trimming stripped 4 bases from V and 4 bases from J, with 13 bases between. The CDR3 loop is CASSRPPQGETQYF. The CDR3 DNA follows: TGTGCCAGCTCACGGCCCCCACAAGGAGAGACCCAGTACTTC.

This clone has only a few counts. J is TRBJ2-5 and V is TRBV4-2, with 9 bases lining up with TRBD2. The junction had 4 bases not matched to a gene; V was cut back by 1 base and J by 4 bases. CDR1 is LGHNA, CDR2 YNFKEQ, per germline. The CDR3 consists of 15 residues. The CDR3 is CASSQASGTGETQYF. The CDR3 DNA reads as TGTGCCAGCAGCCAAGCTAGCGGGACGGGAGAGACCCAGTACTTC.

The rearrangement links TRBV25-1 to TRBJ2-5; TRBD2 matches 12 bases. Gene TRBJ2-7 matches the end of the DNA better, so the J call may be wrong. Germline V gene sequence: CDR1 MGHDK, CDR2 SYGVNS. This CDR3 is built from 15 residues. The CDR3, as DNA: TGTGCCAGCAGTGAGGGGACTAGCGGGTACTACGAGCAGTACTTC. Amino acids: CASSEGTSGYYEQYF.

Only a few counts were recorded for this clone. This chain uses TRBV28 with TRBJ2-7, with D tentatively TRBD2 (6 bases). The V end lost 4 bases, the J end lost 3 bases, and 13 bases lay between the germline ends. Germline values: CDR1 MDHEN, CDR2 SYDVKM. CDR3 length: 14 residues. The CDR3: CASSWGEPSYEQYF. The CDR3 DNA is TGTGCCAGCAGTTGGGGGGAGCCGAGCTACGAGCAGTACTTC. Complete variable domain (other parts from reference TRBV28 and TRBJ2-7): DVKVTQSSRYLVKRTGEKVFLECVQDMDHENMFWYRQDPGLGLRLIYFSYDVKMKEKGDIPEGYSVSREKKERFSLILESASTNQTSMYLCASSWGEPSYEQYFGPGTRLTVT.

V is TRBV7-8 and J is TRBJ2-7; 8 nucleotides align to TRBD1. The CDR3 covers 15 residues. Unmatched junction bases numbered 9, after V lost 3 bases and J lost 5 bases. Per the germline V gene, CDR1 is SGHVS and CDR2 is FQNEAQ. The CDR3 loop is CASSFRTGRMDEQYF. The CDR3 nucleotides read TGTGCCAGCAGCTTCCGGACAGGGAGGATGGACGAGCAGTACTTC.

This clone was recorded a few times. The V gene is TRBV4-3, the J gene TRBJ2-7; TRBD2 is a possible D gene (6 bases). Germline-derived CDR1 and CDR2 are LGHNA and YSLEER. CDR3 length: 15 amino acids. Deletions cut 0 bases from V and 5 bases from J, with 14 bases between. The CDR3 here is CASSQDYQGGHEQYF. The CDR3 DNA reads as TGCGCCAGCAGCCAAGACTACCAGGGAGGCCACGAGCAGTACTTC.

This clone was picked up a small number of times. The same CDR3 also results from other DNA sequences found in this sample. The gene calls are TRBV7-8 and TRBJ2-5, with D unclear. Germline V gene data show CDR1 as SGHVS and CDR2 as FQNEAQ. There are 11 residues in the CDR3. Deletions cut 6 bases from V and 2 bases from J, with 4 bases between. The CDR3 DNA reads as TGTGCCAGCAGTAGGCAAGAGACCCAGTACTTC. Protein product: CASSRQETQYF.

This clone was seen more than once but under ten times. The genes are TRBV5-6 and TRBJ1-2; perhaps TRBD1 as D (6 bases). This CDR3 contains 14 residues. V lost 4 bases to trimming and J lost 4 bases, with 14 bases between them. Germline assignment: CDR1 SGHDT and CDR2 YYEEEE. The CDR3 region has the DNA TGTGCCAGCAGCCCGACAGGCCTTGGCTATGGCTACACCTTC. Its translation is CASSPTGLGYGYTF.

This clone was detected only a few times. This chain connects TRBV27 to TRBJ2-2; 10 bases fit TRBD1. This CDR3 is 15 amino acids long. The V gene end was trimmed by 6 bases and the J gene end by 4 bases; junction bases not matched to a gene: 5. Germline values: CDR1 MNHEY, CDR2 SMNVEV (reference sequence). The CDR3 sequence is CASSRQGAGTGELFF. The CDR3 coding sequence is TGTGCCAGCAGCCGACAGGGGGCGGGCACCGGGGAGCTGTTTTTT.

A few counts support this clone. The genes are TRBV7-2 and TRBJ2-7; tentative D call: TRBD2 (5 bases). The CDR3 is made up of 15 amino acids. V lost 1 base, J lost 9 bases, and 19 bases lay in between. CDR1 and CDR2 from the germline V gene are SGHTA and FQGNSA. CDR3 nucleotide sequence: TGTGCCAGCAGCTTAGTCGGCGGAGGCGTCCTTGGGCAGTACTTC. Translation gives CASSLVGGGVLGQYF.

Only a few counts were recorded for this clone. V and J are TRBV7-9 and TRBJ2-1, with 9 bases aligning to TRBD1. Germline V gene lookup returns CDR1 SEHNR and CDR2 FQNEAQ (reference sequence). V was pared by 5 bases and J by 7 bases, with 9 bases of the junction left unmatched. The CDR3 loop spans 15 amino acids. CDR3 region: CASSPRDRVVNEQFF. The CDR3 DNA is TGTGCCAGCAGCCCCCGGGACAGGGTGGTGAATGAGCAGTTCTTC.

This clone occurred a few times. Distinct nucleotide sequences in the sample also encode this CDR3. The chain combines TRBV6-6 with TRBJ2-7; 7 nucleotides agree with TRBD1. CDR3 length: 13 residues. Germline CDR1 is MNHNY and CDR2 is SVGAGI (reference sequence). After removal of 6 bases from V and 4 bases from J, the junction contained 6 bases not matched to a gene. The CDR3 DNA is TGTGCCAGCAGCCGGGACAGCCTTTACGAGCAGTACTTC. It yields the protein CASSRDSLYEQYF.

This clone was observed a handful of times. The V gene is TRBV29-1, the J gene TRBJ2-7; D gene unclear. The CDR3 runs to 11 residues. The germline V gene has CDR1 SQVTM and CDR2 ANQGSEA. The V end was cut by 5 bases, the J end by 2 bases, with 7 bases between. This CDR3 is CSVSEAYEQYF. CDR3 coding DNA: TGCAGCGTTTCAGAAGCCTACGAGCAGTACTTC.

This chain joins TRBV7-9 and TRBJ1-2; no reliable D call. The V and J ends lost 5 bases and 0 bases respectively, with 10 bases between them. The CDR3 has 14 amino acids. The germline CDR1 and CDR2 sequences are SEHNR and FQNEAQ (reference sequence). In nucleotides, the CDR3 is TGTGCCAGCAGCCCGACGGGCTCTAACTATGGCTACACCTTC. It yields the protein CASSPTGSNYGYTF.

In this sample, this clone turned up a few times. The genes are TRBV12-5 and TRBJ2-1; 7 bases are a match to TRBD2. This CDR3 has 15 residues. Germline CDR1 reads LGHNT; CDR2 reads FRNRAP. Trimming removed 1 base from V and 9 bases from J; junction bases left unmatched: 9. CDR3 amino acids: CASGLGAGAAAEQFF. CDR3 coding DNA: TGTGCTAGTGGTTTGGGGGCGGGAGCAGCAGCTGAGCAGTTCTTC.

The CDR3 DNA sequence: TGTGCCAGTAGTGCGATCGGGGCGGGACAGGGGTCCTATGGCTACACCTTC. This translates into CASSAIGAGQGSYGYTF. The V gene is TRBV19, the J gene TRBJ1-2; 10 bases are shared with TRBD1. Germline trimming cut 5 bases from V and 4 bases from J; bases unmatched to any gene: 13. From germline, CDR1 is LNHDA and CDR2 SQIVND (reference sequence). The CDR3 is made up of 17 amino acids.

This clone came up a few times. V and J are TRBV7-9 and TRBJ2-7; D could derive from TRBD1 or TRBD2 (5 bases each). With 4 bases removed from V and 2 bases from J, the gap between germline ends came to 9 bases. Per germline, CDR1 SEHNR and CDR2 FQNEAQ (reference sequence). The CDR3 covers 13 residues. The CDR3 protein is CASSSTGPYEQYF. Here the CDR3 DNA reads TGTGCCAGCAGCTCCACGGGGCCCTACGAGCAGTACTTC. Filled out from reference TRBV7-9 and TRBJ2-7, the complete variable domain reads DTGVSQNPRHKITKRGQNVTFRCDPISEHNRLYWYRQTLGQGPEFLTYFQNEAQLEKSRLLSDRFSAERPKGSFSTLEIQRTEQGDSAMYLCASSSTGPYEQYFGPGTRLTVT.

This clone was counted a few times. The CDR3 protein is CATWRRGYNEQFF. The CDR3 DNA reads as TGTGCCACCTGGCGGAGGGGATACAATGAGCAGTTCTTC. The J gene is TRBJ2-1, the V gene TRBV6-1; the D gene is possibly TRBD2 (6 bases). There are 13 residues in the CDR3. The V gene's germline CDR1 is MNHNS and CDR2 SASEGT. The V gene lost 10 bases and the J gene lost 4 bases, with 14 bases spanning the gap.

This clone was found a few times. The rearrangement uses TRBV2 and TRBJ1-1; D is possibly TRBD1 (5 bases). V was clipped by 6 bases and J by 0 bases, with 8 bases between them. The CDR3 consists of 13 residues. Germline lookup yields CDR1 SNHLY and CDR2 FYNNEI. Here the CDR3 DNA reads TGTGCCAGCAGACGGGACTTGAACACTGAAGCTTTCTTT. Amino acid sequence: CASRRDLNTEAFF.

The chain couples TRBV2 to TRBJ1-4; D gene ambiguous. Germline CDR1 SNHLY, CDR2 FYNNEI. Trimming pared 8 bases from V and 8 bases from J, leaving 18 bases between. This CDR3 spans 14 amino acids. CDR3 protein: CASSLPAVGEKLFF. CDR3 nucleotide sequence: TGTGCCAGCTCCTTACCAGCGGTTGGAGAAAAACTGTTTTTT.

This clone was seen only a few times. V is TRBV4-3 and J is TRBJ2-2; a weak D match, TRBD2 (6 bases). The germline V and J ends were trimmed by 3 bases and 0 bases, with 14 bases remaining between them. Germline V gene lookup returns CDR1 LGHNA and CDR2 YSLEER. The CDR3 totals 17 residues. The CDR3 is CASSQGGRNANTGELFF. The CDR3 DNA sequence: TGCGCCAGCAGCCAGGGGGGACGGAATGCGAACACCGGGGAGCTGTTTTTT.

This clone was counted only a few times. This chain links TRBV27 with TRBJ2-3; tentatively, D is TRBD1 or TRBD2 (6 bases each). Germline loops: CDR1 MNHEY, CDR2 SMNVEV (reference sequence). V lost 5 bases to trimming and J lost 2 bases, with 14 bases between them. The CDR3 sequence is 15 residues long. This CDR3 is CASSARRGNTDTQYF. Written as DNA, the CDR3 is TGTGCCAGCAGTGCCCGGAGGGGGAACACAGATACGCAGTATTTT.

The chain combines TRBV5-1 with TRBJ2-7; a possible D gene is TRBD1 (6 bases). The germline gives CDR1 SGHRS, CDR2 YFSETQ. The CDR3 consists of 16 residues. V was shortened by 4 bases and J by 0 bases, with 17 bases between the two germline ends. CDR3 nucleotides: TGCGCCAGCAGCCTCCTTATGACAGGTAGCTCCTACGAGCAGTACTTC. Protein sequence: CASSLLMTGSSYEQYF.

The rearrangement links TRBV5-1 to TRBJ2-1; 8 positions agree with TRBD2. Trimming took 4 bases from V and 5 from J; bases not matched to a gene: 8. This CDR3 has 15 residues. CDR1 is SGHRS and CDR2 is YFSETQ in the germline V gene. The CDR3 region is CASSPTGTSDNEQFF. In nucleotides, the CDR3 is TGCGCCAGCAGCCCGACCGGGACTAGTGACAATGAGCAGTTCTTC. Together with reference TRBV5-1 and TRBJ2-1, the CDR3 gives the full variable domain: KAGVTQTPRYLIKTRGQQVTLSCSPISGHRSVSWYQQTPGQGLQFLFEYFSETQRNKGNFPGRFSGRQFSNSRSEMNVSTLELGDSALYLCASSPTGTSDNEQFFGPGTRLTVL.

This clone turned up a few times. The chain couples TRBV5-4 to TRBJ2-3; D unclear. Germline V CDR1 and CDR2: SGHNT, YYREEE (reference sequence). The CDR3 extends over 15 amino acids. Trimming took 2 bases from V and 5 from J, leaving 15 bases between them. In DNA form, the CDR3 reads TGTGCCAGCAGCTTAATCGGGCAGGTCCTAGATACGCAGTATTTT. It codes for CASSLIGQVLDTQYF.

Remarks on this clone: A junction end diverges from the germline sequence, so it may reflect a read error. The J gene is TRBJ2-1, the V gene TRBV19; the D gene is possibly TRBD2 (6 bases). The CDR3 consists of 15 residues. Germline V gene lookup returns CDR1 LNHDA and CDR2 SQIVND (reference sequence). The CDR3: CASRIAERSYNEQFF. The CDR3 DNA follows: TGTGCCAGTAGAATAGCGGAGCGCTCCTACAATGAGCAGTTCTTC.

This clone was found a few times. The chain couples TRBV7-2 to TRBJ1-4; possible D gene TRBD1, 6 bases. The V end lost 5 bases, the J end lost 8 bases, and 12 bases lay between the germline ends. The germline V gene encodes CDR1 SGHTA and CDR2 FQGNSA. This CDR3 region has 13 residues. The CDR3 loop reads CASSTRQAEKLFF. The CDR3 DNA follows: TGTGCCAGCAGCACCCGACAGGCCGAAAAACTGTTTTTT.

The chain has TRBV7-6 and TRBJ2-1; D not certain. Germline V gene lookup returns CDR1 SGHVS and CDR2 FNYEAQ. The CDR3 runs to 14 residues. The V end lost 5 bases, the J end lost 7 bases, and 15 bases lay between the germline ends. The CDR3 is CASSARTRPNEQFF. In nucleotides, the CDR3 is TGTGCCAGCAGCGCCCGGACGAGACCAAATGAGCAGTTCTTC.

This chain uses TRBV5-1 with TRBJ2-3, with 7 bases identical to TRBD2. The germline CDR1 and CDR2 sequences are SGHRS and YFSETQ. This CDR3 is 16 amino acids long. V was pared by 0 bases and J by 2 bases, with 6 bases of the junction left unmatched. CDR3 DNA sequence: TGCGCCAGCAGCTTGGGAGCGGGGCCGTTCACAGATACGCAGTATTTT. Translated: CASSLGAGPFTDTQYF.